These 16 T cell receptor beta chains originate from one sample sequenced in a study of tumor and adjacent non-tumor tissue in lung cancer. The library came from three nested PCR rounds adapted from ARM-PCR protocols. TCRdb independently ran MiXCR on the multiplex PCR reads; one entry per CDR3 protein. The sample holds under 250,000 distinct CDR3 sequences; 71% are singletons and the top ten take roughly 24%. RNA was extracted from bulk tissue without any cell sorting. Sequences were obtained from lung tumor tissue. These receptors came from a man aged 55 to 70 with non-small cell lung cancer.

With regard to this clonotype: An end of the junction differs from the germline gene, which may be a read error. The rearrangement links TRBV5-5 to TRBJ2-3; D is ambiguous. The CDR3 has 14 amino acids. Germline V CDR1 and CDR2: SGHKS, YYEKEE (reference sequence). In DNA, the CDR3 is TGTACCAGCAGCTTGATGGAGCGCACAGATACGCAGTATTTT. It translates to CTSSLMERTDTQYF.

This clonotype turned up a few times. This chain uses TRBV10-2 with TRBJ2-7; 10 bases agree with TRBD2. Trimming removed 4 bases from V and 6 bases from J; junction bases left unmatched: 3. Germline V gene lookup returns CDR1 WSHSY and CDR2 SAAADI. The CDR3 has 13 amino acids. The CDR3 bases are TGCGCCAGCAGTGCAGCGGGAGGGACCGAGCAGTACTTC. It encodes CASSAAGGTEQYF.

The CDR3 sequence is CASSPSGTSASPGMFF. For the CDR3, the DNA is TGTGCCAGCAGCCCCTCCGGGACTAGCGCCTCCCCAGGGATGTTTTTT. The rearrangement joins TRBV12-3 or TRBV12-4 to TRBJ2-2, with TRBD2 matching 10 bases. Trimming at V came to 6 bases and at J to 15 bases, leaving 19 bases not matched to a gene. The CDR3 length is 16 residues.

This clonotype was observed once. One junction end does not reproduce the germline sequence, and a read error may be involved. The chain has TRBV5-1 and TRBJ2-2; 9 bases fit TRBD2. Germline-derived CDR1 and CDR2 are SGHRS and YFSETQ. This CDR3 spans 16 amino acids. The CDR3 loop is CTSRTQTSGNTGELFF. The CDR3 DNA reads as TGCACCAGCCGCACCCAGACTAGCGGGAACACCGGGGAGCTGTTTTTT.

This clonotype was counted ten times or more. This chain uses TRBV4-1 with TRBJ1-2; TRBD1 matches at 7 bases. Looked up from germline, CDR1 is MGHRA and CDR2 is YSYEKL. The length of the CDR3 is 16 residues. Trimming cost V 2 bases and J 8 bases; bases outside gene matches: 14. CDR3 in DNA: TGCGCCAGCAGCCAAACTTCCACAGGGGTGCGGAGCGGCTACACCTTC. Its translation is CASSQTSTGVRSGYTF.

The genes are TRBV5-4 and TRBJ2-5; 12 bases align to TRBD2. Germline V CDR1 and CDR2: SGHNT, YYREEE (reference sequence). The CDR3 is 16 residues long. Losses at the gene ends were 4 bases for V and 7 bases for J; bases not matched to a gene: 11. CDR3 in amino acids: CASSLRTSGVGGTQYF. The CDR3 DNA is TGTGCCAGCAGCCTTAGGACTAGCGGGGTGGGGGGGACCCAGTACTTC.

Of note for this clonotype: This clone may be a read error of a much larger clone one base away. This chain links TRBV12-3 or TRBV12-4 with TRBJ2-3; D tentatively fits TRBD1 or TRBD2 (5 bases each). V was shortened by 1 base and J by 8 bases, with 13 bases between the two germline ends. This CDR3 spans 14 amino acids. The CDR3: CASSLGASRATQYF. The CDR3 region has the DNA TGTGCCAGCAGTTTAGGGGCTAGCAGGGCTACGCAGTATTTT.

Comment on this clonotype: A much larger clone lies a single base off, so this may be a read error. This sequence joins TRBV12-3 or TRBV12-4 and TRBJ2-1; 12 nucleotides agree with TRBD2. This CDR3 spans 16 amino acids. CDR3 region: CVSSRTSGGSYNEQFF. The CDR3 coding sequence is TGTGTCAGCAGTCGTACTAGCGGGGGGTCCTACAATGAGCAGTTCTTC.

With regard to this clonotype: One end of the junction does not line up with germline, which may come from a read error. This chain joins TRBV12-3 or TRBV12-4 and TRBJ2-7, with D uncertain. The CDR3 consists of 13 residues. CDR3 DNA sequence: TGTGCCAACAGTTTCGCCCAAAGCTACGAGCAGTACTTC. Amino acids: CANSFAQSYEQYF.

CDR3 DNA sequence: TGTGCCAGCAGTCAGACAGGCAGAGTAGAAGCTTTCTTT. Its protein is CASSQTGRVEAFF. The chain couples TRBV6-2 or TRBV6-3 to TRBJ1-1, with D possibly TRBD1 on 6 matching bases. The CDR3 consists of 13 residues. Looked up from germline, CDR1 is MNHEY and CDR2 is SVGEGT. Trimming stripped 5 bases from V and 8 bases from J, with 15 bases between.

In this sample, this clonotype turned up many times. The chain carries TRBV20-1 and TRBJ2-7; D not certain. The V gene lost 5 bases and the J gene lost 3 bases, with 17 bases spanning the gap. This CDR3 has 14 residues. The V gene's germline CDR1 is DFQATT and CDR2 SNEGSKA (reference sequence). In DNA, the CDR3 is TGCAGTGCTGCAGTAAATCAGCATTACTACGAGCAGTACTTC. Its protein is CSAAVNQHYYEQYF.

Comments on this clonotype: Since a much larger clone is just one base distant, this may be a read error. The chain is built from TRBV4-1 and TRBJ1-3; D call uncertain. The CDR3 spans 17 residues. Between the trimmed V and J ends, which lost 2 bases and 0 bases, there was a span of 14 bases. The germline gives CDR1 MGHRA, CDR2 YSYEKL. The CDR3: CASSQLISGGSGNTIYF. The CDR3 coding sequence is TGCGCCAGCAGCCAACTAATTTCCGGTGGCTCTGGAAACACCATATATTTT.

This clonotype was recorded only once. The junction departs from the called germline gene at one end, perhaps through a read error. V is TRBV12-3 or TRBV12-4 and J is TRBJ2-5; maybe TRBD1 (8 bases). The CDR3 runs 17 residues. DNA for the CDR3: TGTGCCAGCTGTGAGACTAGCCAGGGGGCGATGGGGGAGACTCAGTACTTC. Encoded protein: CASCETSQGAMGETQYF.

In the case of this clonotype: Sequence at one end of the junction differs from germline and may be a read error. The genes are TRBV4-2 and TRBJ2-2, with 12 bases that match TRBD2. In germline, CDR1 is LGHNA, CDR2 YNFKEQ. The CDR3 is 17 amino acids. In nucleotides, the CDR3 is TGTGCCAGCAGCCCCAGGACTAGCGGGACAACCACCGGGGGGCTGTTTTTT. Translated: CASSPRTSGTTTGGLFF.

As for this clonotype: A read error is likely, as this CDR3 ends without the conserved phenylalanine or tryptophan. The DNA is left out, because the CDR3 cannot be placed on it with certainty; the CDR3 is given as TCRdb lists it. V usage is TRBV7-9 and J usage is TRBJ2-3; the table names TRBD2, a call not compared with the DNA. Counting both end residues, the CDR3 totals 12 amino acids. Germline CDR1 SEHNR, CDR2 FQNEAQ (reference sequence). The CDR3 region is CASGRGPDTHYL.

As regards this clonotype: Sequence at one end of the junction differs from germline and may be a read error. This sequence joins TRBV20-1 and TRBJ2-5, with D perhaps given as TRBD1 or TRBD2 (6 bases each). This CDR3 is 14 amino acids long. CDR1 is DFQATT, CDR2 SNEGSKA, per germline (reference sequence). The chain's CDR3 is CSVRGGLPPETQYF. CDR3 nucleotides: TGCAGTGTTAGAGGGGGGCTACCTCCAGAGACCCAGTACTTC.